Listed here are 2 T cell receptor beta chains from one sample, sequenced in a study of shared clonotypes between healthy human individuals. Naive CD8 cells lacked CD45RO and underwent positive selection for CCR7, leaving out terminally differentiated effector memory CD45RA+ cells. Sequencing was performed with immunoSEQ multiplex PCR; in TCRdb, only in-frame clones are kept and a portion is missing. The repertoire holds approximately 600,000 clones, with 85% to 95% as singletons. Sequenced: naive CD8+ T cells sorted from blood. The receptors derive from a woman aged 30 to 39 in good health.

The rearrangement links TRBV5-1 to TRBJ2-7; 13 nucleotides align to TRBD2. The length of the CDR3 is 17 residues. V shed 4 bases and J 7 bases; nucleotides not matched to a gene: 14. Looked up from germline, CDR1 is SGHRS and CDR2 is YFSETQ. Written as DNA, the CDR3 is TGCGCCAGCAGCAGCCGGACTAGCGGGAGCGTAATGGAAGAGCAGTACTTC. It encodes CASSSRTSGSVMEEQYF.

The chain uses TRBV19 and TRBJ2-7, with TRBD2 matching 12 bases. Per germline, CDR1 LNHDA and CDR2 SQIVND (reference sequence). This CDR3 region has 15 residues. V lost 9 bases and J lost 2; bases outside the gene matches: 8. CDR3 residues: CASRLAGEGAYEQYF. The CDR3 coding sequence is TGTGCCAGCCGACTAGCGGGAGAGGGGGCCTACGAGCAGTACTTC.